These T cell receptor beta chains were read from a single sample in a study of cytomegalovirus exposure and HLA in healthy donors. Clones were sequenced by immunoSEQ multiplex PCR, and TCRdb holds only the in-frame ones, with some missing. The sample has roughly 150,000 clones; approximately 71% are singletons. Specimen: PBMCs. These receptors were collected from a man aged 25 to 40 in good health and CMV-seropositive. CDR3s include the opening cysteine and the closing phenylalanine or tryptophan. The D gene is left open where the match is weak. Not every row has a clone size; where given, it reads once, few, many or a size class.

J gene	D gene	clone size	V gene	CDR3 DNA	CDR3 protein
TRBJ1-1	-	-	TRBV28	TGTGCCAGCAGTTTGAGGAGGGAAACTGAAGCTTTCTTT	CASSLRRETEAFF
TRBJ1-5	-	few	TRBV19	TGTGCCGGGGGAGGACAAGTAAATCAGCCCCAGCATTTT	CAGGGQVNQPQHF
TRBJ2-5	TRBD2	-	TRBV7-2	TGTGCCAGCAGCTTAGTGGGTAGCGGGAGCGGCGAGACCCAGTACTTC	CASSLVGSGSGETQYF
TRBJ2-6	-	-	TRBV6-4	TGTGCCAGCAGTGAATCGGCTGGGGCCAACGTCCTGACTTTC	CASSESAGANVLTF
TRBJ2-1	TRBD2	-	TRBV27	TGTGCCAGCAGTCGGGACTACCAGAGCAATGAGCAGTTCTTC	CASSRDYQSNEQFF
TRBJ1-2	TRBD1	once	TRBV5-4	TGTGCCAGCAGCTTGGTTGGACAGGGTTACGGCTACACCTTC	CASSLVGQGYGYTF
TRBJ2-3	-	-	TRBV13	TGTGCCAGCAGCCCGCTCTCGAGGAGCCACACAGATACGCAGTATTTT	CASSPLSRSHTDTQYF
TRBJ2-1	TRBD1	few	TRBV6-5	TGTGCCAGCAGTTACTCGCCGACAGGGACAAATGAGCAGTTCTTC	CASSYSPTGTNEQFF
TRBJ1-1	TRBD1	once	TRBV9	TGTGCCAGCAGCGTCGGCGGGACAGCGAACACTGAAGCTTTCTTT	CASSVGGTANTEAFF
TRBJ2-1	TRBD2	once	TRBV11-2	TGTGCCAGCAGCTTAGCCCTAGCGGGAGTGGTCAATGAGCAGTTCTTC	CASSLALAGVVNEQFF
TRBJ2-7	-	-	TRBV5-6	TGTGCCAGCAGGGGCCGCCGCGAGCAGTACTTC	CASRGRREQYF
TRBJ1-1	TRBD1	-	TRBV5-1	TGCGCCAGCAGCTGGGGGACAGGAATTAACACTGAAGCTTTCTTT	CASSWGTGINTEAFF
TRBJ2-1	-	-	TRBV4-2	TGTGCCAGCAGCCCCCTAATCAGACTTACACATGAGCAGTTCTTC	CASSPLIRLTHEQFF
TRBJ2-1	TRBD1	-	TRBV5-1	TGCGCCAGCAGCTCCGGGACAGGGAACTTCCATGAGCAGTTCTTC	CASSSGTGNFHEQFF
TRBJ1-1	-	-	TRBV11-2	TGTGCCAGCAGCCTTCCCGAGGGCACTGAAGCTTTCTTT	CASSLPEGTEAFF
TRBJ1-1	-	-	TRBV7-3	TGTGCCAGCAGCGGGAGGGTTCTGGGGGCGTGGACTGAAGCTTTCTTT	CASSGRVLGAWTEAFF
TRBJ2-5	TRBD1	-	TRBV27	TGTGCCAGCAGTTTCTGGACAGGGGCCAACCGACAAGAAGAGACCCAGTACTTC	CASSFWTGANRQEETQYF
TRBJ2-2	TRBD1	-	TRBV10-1	TGCGCCAGCAGTGAGACGGGACAGGGAAAGCCCGGGGAGCTGTTTTTT	CASSETGQGKPGELFF
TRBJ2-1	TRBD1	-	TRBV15	TGTGCCACCAGCAGAAGGACAGGGGGCTCCTACAATGAGCAGTTCTTC	CATSRRTGGSYNEQFF
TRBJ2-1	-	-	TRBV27	TGTGCCAGCAGTCTTATAAACAATGAGCAGTTCTTC	CASSLINNEQFF
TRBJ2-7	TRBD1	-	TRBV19	TGTGCCAGTAGTGTGCAGGGGGCCTACGAGCAGTACTTC	CASSVQGAYEQYF
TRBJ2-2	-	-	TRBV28	TGTGCCAGTTTAGCCGCGGGGGCGACCGGGGAGCTGTTTTTT	CASLAAGATGELFF
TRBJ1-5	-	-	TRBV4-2	TGTGCCAGCAGCCAAGAGGCCACAGGAAATCAGCCCCAGCATTTT	CASSQEATGNQPQHF
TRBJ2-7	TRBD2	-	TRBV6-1	TGTGCCAGCAGTGTCTCTAGCGGGGAGACCTACGAGCAGTACTTC	CASSVSSGETYEQYF
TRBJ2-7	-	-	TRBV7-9	TGTGCCAGCAGCTTATCGGCAGGTGATAAGACCTACGAGCAGTACTTC	CASSLSAGDKTYEQYF
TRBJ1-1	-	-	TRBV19	TGTGCCAGTACTATCGGGACAACGAACACTGAAGCTTTCTTT	CASTIGTTNTEAFF
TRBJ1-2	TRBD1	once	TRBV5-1	TGCGCCAGCAGCCCCACAGGGGGGGGCTATGGCTACACCTTC	CASSPTGGGYGYTF
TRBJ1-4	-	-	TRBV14	TGTGCCAGCAGCAGGGATACAGGGATCGGCTATGAAAAACTGTTTTTT	CASSRDTGIGYEKLFF
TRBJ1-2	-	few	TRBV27	TGTGCCAGCAGTTTACGCGGCTACTATGGCTACACCTTC	CASSLRGYYGYTF
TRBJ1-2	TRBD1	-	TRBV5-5	TGTGCCAGCGGTGAAATCAGGGGGAACTATGGCTACACCTTC	CASGEIRGNYGYTF
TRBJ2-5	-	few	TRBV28	TGTGCCAGCTTCCCCCACGGGAGATTAGAGACCCAGTACTTC	CASFPHGRLETQYF
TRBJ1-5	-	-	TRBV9	TGTGCCAGCAGCGTAGACTCAAACAATCAGCCCCAGCATTTT	CASSVDSNNQPQHF
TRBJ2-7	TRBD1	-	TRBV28	TGTGCCAGCAGAATGGACAGGGGAGAAGACTACGAGCAGTACTTC	CASRMDRGEDYEQYF
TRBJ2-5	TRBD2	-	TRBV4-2	TGTGCCAGCAGCCTGGATCAAAGCGGGAGGGCGGAGGGAGAGACCCAGTACTTC	CASSLDQSGRAEGETQYF
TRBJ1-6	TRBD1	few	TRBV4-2	TGTGCCAGCAGCCAAGAAGGGGGGGGACAGGGGAGTAGGTCACCCCTCCACTTT	CASSQEGGGQGSRSPLHF
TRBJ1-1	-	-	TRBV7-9	TGTGCCAGCAGTGCACTAAGGAACACTGAAGCTTTCTTT	CASSALRNTEAFF
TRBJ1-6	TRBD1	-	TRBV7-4	TGTGCCAGCTATAAAAAACGGGCGCGGGACAGGGGCCGAGACCTTTCACCCCTCCACTTT	CASYKKRARDRGRDLSPLHF
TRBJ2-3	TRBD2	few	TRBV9	TGTGCCAGCAGCTATCTTCTAGCGGGAGGACCGGCCGATACGCAGTATTTT	CASSYLLAGGPADTQYF
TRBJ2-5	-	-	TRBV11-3	TGTGCCAGCAGCATCCGGGATCAAGAGACCCAGTACTTC	CASSIRDQETQYF
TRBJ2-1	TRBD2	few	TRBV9	TGTGCCAGCAGCGTAGGGACTAGCGGGAGTGGGGATGAGCAGTTCTTC	CASSVGTSGSGDEQFF
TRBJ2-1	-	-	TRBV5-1	TGCGCCAGCAGCCCCAGCCCAGGGACTCGCCACAATGAGCAGTTCTTC	CASSPSPGTRHNEQFF
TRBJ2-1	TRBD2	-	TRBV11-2	TGTGCCAGCAGAACTCCGGGACTAGCGGGAGGGGAGCAGTTCTTC	CASRTPGLAGGEQFF